This entry is about one T cell receptor beta chain. Authors' processing steps: Estimation of nucleated cell counts relied on the amplification of reference gene primers. The method was immunoSEQ multiplex PCR; TCRdb's version includes in-frame clones alone and lacks a portion of them. V and J calls and clone size are copied from that table; D and trimming were computed from the DNA. The repertoire holds over 55,000 clones, with approximately 91% as singletons. The data are from a study of blood T cell repertoires in COVID-19. At the level of the study: PBMCs, B-cell-depleted T cells, or T cells were the source of the cDNA or gDNA that made up the material.

The junction had 12 bases not matched to a gene; V was cut back by 4 bases and J by 4 bases. The CDR3 has 17 amino acids. Germline lookup yields CDR1 SGHNT and CDR2 YENEEA. The chain carries TRBV11-3 and TRBJ2-7; 11 bases match TRBD2. The sample comprised peripheral blood. The receptor's source is a man between 60 and 75 years old with acute or convalescent COVID-19. CDR3: CASSSRRSGRAIYEQYF. DNA of the CDR3: TGTGCCAGCAGCTCGCGTCGTAGCGGGAGGGCGATTTACGAGCAGTACTTC.